Below are 15 T cell receptor beta chains sequenced from a single sample in a study of shared clonotypes between healthy human individuals. Produced via immunoSEQ multiplex PCR; TCRdb's table is partial and in-frame only. The data hold roughly 520,000 clones, with 95% to 96% observed a single time. Sequencing was done on a sample of naive CD4+ T cells sorted from blood. Subset of the sample: CD45RA+ positively selected. The receptors were gathered from a woman aged 25 to 39 in good health.

This rearrangement joins TRBV10-3 to TRBJ2-5; a possible D gene is TRBD2 (5 bases). Germline CDR1 ENHRY, CDR2 SYGVKD. Trimming pared 5 bases from V and 5 bases from J, leaving 12 bases between. There are 13 residues in the CDR3. The DNA of the CDR3 is TGTGCCATCAGTTCCGGGAAGAAGGAGACCCAGTACTTC. Amino acid sequence: CAISSGKKETQYF.

V and J are TRBV7-3 and TRBJ2-1, with 7 bases lining up with TRBD2. Per germline, CDR1 SGHTA and CDR2 FQGTGA. V dropped 2 bases and J dropped 8; count of bases not matched to a gene: 9. This CDR3 is 15 amino acids long. In nucleotides, the CDR3 is TGTGCCAGCAGCTTATTGGGCGGGAGTGGGCATGAGCAGTTCTTC. Its translation is CASSLLGGSGHEQFF.

J is TRBJ1-5 and V is TRBV28; D not resolved. With 3 bases removed from V and 6 bases from J, the gap between germline ends came to 9 bases. Germline CDR1 reads MDHEN; CDR2 reads SYDVKM. This CDR3 spans 13 amino acids. The CDR3 sequence is CASSLYGSQPQHF. CDR3 in DNA: TGTGCCAGCAGTTTGTATGGGTCTCAGCCCCAGCATTTT.

V usage is TRBV5-1 and J usage is TRBJ2-1, with D unresolved. The CDR3 totals 14 residues. Trimming cost V 7 bases and J 5 bases, with 16 bases left between them. Looked up from germline, CDR1 is SGHRS and CDR2 is YFSETQ. In nucleotides, the CDR3 is TGCGCCAGCGGCCAGGTTCCGGATGACAATGAGCAGTTCTTC. This translates into CASGQVPDDNEQFF.

This chain uses TRBV11-2 with TRBJ2-5; unclear D gene. The CDR3 extends over 13 amino acids. The germline CDR1 and CDR2 sequences are SGHAT and FQNNGV. V lost 8 bases and J 5 bases, leaving 15 bases between the germline ends. CDR3 coding DNA: TGTGCCAGCCGATGGGCCGATAAGGAGACCCAGTACTTC. Amino acids: CASRWADKETQYF.

V gene TRBV28 combines with J gene TRBJ1-5; maybe TRBD1 (5 bases). The CDR3 has 16 amino acids. V was trimmed by 2 bases and J by 4 bases, leaving 15 bases between them. From germline, CDR1 is MDHEN and CDR2 SYDVKM. In nucleotides, the CDR3 is TGTGCCAGCAGTTTACAGGGCTTTGCGAAGAATCAGCCCCAGCATTTT. It encodes CASSLQGFAKNQPQHF.

This chain connects TRBV6-5 to TRBJ2-3, with 8 bases that match TRBD1. CDR1 and CDR2 (germline): MNHEY, SVGAGI. V was clipped by 0 bases and J by 1 base; unmatched bases: 3. This CDR3 is 16 amino acids long. This chain's CDR3 is CASSYSPGQGTDTQYF. Written as DNA, the CDR3 is TGTGCCAGCAGTTACTCGCCGGGACAGGGCACAGATACGCAGTATTTT.

The gene calls are TRBV19 and TRBJ2-5; TRBD1 aligns across 7 bases. The CDR3 totals 14 residues. J was trimmed by 5 bases and V by 5 bases; bases with no gene match: 8. CDR1 and CDR2 from the germline V gene are LNHDA and SQIVND (reference sequence). CDR3 DNA: TGTGCCAGTAGTTCGAGCGACAGGGTGGAGACCCAGTACTTC. This sequence encodes CASSSSDRVETQYF.

The chain links TRBV10-3 to TRBJ2-7, with 9 positions matching TRBD2. The CDR3 has 14 residues. CDR1 is ENHRY, CDR2 SYGVKD, per germline. The junction had 7 bases not matched to a gene; V was cut back by 4 bases and J by 6 bases. The CDR3 sequence is CAISAPSGTGEQYF. The CDR3 DNA is TGTGCCATCAGTGCGCCTAGCGGGACTGGCGAGCAGTACTTC.

This sequence joins TRBV27 and TRBJ2-1, with 10 bases lining up with TRBD2. J was trimmed by 4 bases and V by 9 bases; bases with no gene match: 3. From germline, CDR1 is MNHEY and CDR2 SMNVEV (reference sequence). CDR3 length equals 13 residues. The CDR3 protein is CASGTSAYNEQFF. The CDR3 nucleotides are TGTGCCAGTGGGACTAGCGCTTACAATGAGCAGTTCTTC.

The rearrangement uses TRBV7-3 and TRBJ2-3; D remains unclear. V was clipped by 2 bases and J by 0 bases, with 9 bases between them. The CDR3 runs 15 residues. Germline CDR1 reads SGHTA; CDR2 reads FQGTGA. The CDR3 loop reads CASSLLSDSTDTQYF. Here the CDR3 DNA reads TGTGCCAGCAGCTTACTCTCGGACAGCACAGATACGCAGTATTTT.

The gene calls are TRBV7-3 and TRBJ2-3; TRBD2 agrees at 7 bases. The CDR3 covers 15 residues. Germline assignment: CDR1 SGHTA and CDR2 FQGTGA. V lost 5 bases, J lost 5 bases, and 10 bases stayed unmatched. Written as DNA, the CDR3 is TGTGCCAGCAGCCCGGCGGCGGGAGAGATAGATACGCAGTATTTT. Translating it yields CASSPAAGEIDTQYF.

The V and J genes are TRBV9 and TRBJ2-2; 7 positions match TRBD1. CDR1 and CDR2 (germline): SGDLS, YYNGEE. Trimming removed 0 bases from V and 4 bases from J; junction bases left unmatched: 12. The CDR3 has 18 amino acids. Here the CDR3 reads CASSVDPLGQMRTGELFF. CDR3 in DNA: TGTGCCAGCAGCGTAGATCCTCTGGGACAGATGCGCACCGGGGAGCTGTTTTTT.

This chain connects TRBV27 to TRBJ1-2; 8 bases line up with TRBD1. The germline gives CDR1 MNHEY, CDR2 SMNVEV (reference sequence). The junction had 6 bases not matched to a gene; V was cut back by 5 bases and J by 1 base. This CDR3 has 15 amino acids. CDR3 amino acids: CASSPRTGINYGYTF. As DNA, the CDR3 is TGTGCCAGCAGTCCCAGGACAGGGATTAACTATGGCTACACCTTC.

The genes are TRBV6-5 and TRBJ1-1; D is perhaps TRBD1 (5 bases). This CDR3 has 14 amino acids. The V gene's germline CDR1 is MNHEY and CDR2 SVGAGI. Deletions cut 6 bases from V and 4 bases from J, with 15 bases between. The CDR3 is CASRLRGGATEAFF. The CDR3 region has the DNA TGTGCCAGCAGACTTCGGGGAGGGGCCACTGAAGCTTTCTTT.